This T cell receptor beta chain was profiled in a study of T cell repertoires in cytomegalovirus infection. CDR1 and CDR2 from the germline V gene are LNHDA and SQIVND (reference sequence). The CDR3 consists of 16 residues. The V gene lost 3 bases and the J gene lost 0 bases, with 9 bases spanning the gap. From the reads, TCRdb called clonotypes with MiXCR, one entry per CDR3 protein. This sample has some 250,000 distinct CDR3 sequences, with roughly 10% found just once. The sequenced sample was PBMCs. The genes are TRBV19 and TRBJ2-6, with D possibly TRBD1 on 5 matching bases. The clonotype originates from a human donor in good health (CMV status not recorded). Some clones in this sample may be carry-over from other donors' samples. The CDR3 region has the DNA TGTGCCAGTAGTATGCGCAGGGACTCTGGGGCCAACGTCCTGACTTTC. This sequence encodes CASSMRRDSGANVLTF. Combining the CDR3 with reference TRBV19 and TRBJ2-6 gives the whole variable domain DGGITQSPKYLFRKEGQNVTLSCEQNLNHDAMYWYRQDPGQGLRLIYYSQIVNDFQKGDIAEGYSVSREKKESFPLTVTSAQKNPTAFYLCASSMRRDSGANVLTFGAGSRLTVL.